This is a list of T cell receptor beta chains from one sample in a study of human T cells and chemical hapten exposure. TCRdb re-derived calls from the RACE reads in MiXCR, one entry per CDR3 protein. Among tens of thousands of distinct CDR3 sequences, roughly 13% were seen once, and the ten largest hold approximately 6%. Specimen: whole blood, collected in connection with sensitization to the hapten diphenylcyclopropenone (DPC). These TCRs come from a woman in her forties or fifties with alopecia areata. Some clones in this sample may be carry-over from other donors' samples. Both conserved end residues are trimmed from each CDR3.

v_gene	j_gene	CDR3aa
TRBV6-1	TRBJ2-3	ASSEEVAAVTDTQY
TRBV9	TRBJ1-1	ASSVGQTSFNTEAF
TRBV21-1	TRBJ2-1	ASSKRPRDSANEQF
TRBV6-5	TRBJ2-2	ASSLRATGELF
TRBV20-1	TRBJ2-3	SARFPEGTDTQY
TRBV10-3	TRBJ2-3	AIRSSGGRTDTQY
TRBV7-8	TRBJ1-2	ASSLDRINGYT
TRBV19	TRBJ2-7	ASSSPGLGPEQY
TRBV27	TRBJ2-7	ASSFNGRDSGYEQY
TRBV11-2	TRBJ1-6	ASSSTSGAYNSPLH
TRBV7-9	TRBJ1-5	ASSLGTDNQPQH
TRBV20-1	TRBJ2-4	SARVRHGLAKNIQY
TRBV5-1	TRBJ2-2	ASSYVSGPTGELF
TRBV12-3/TRBV12-4	TRBJ1-2	ASSLLGAGGYT
TRBV7-2	TRBJ2-7	ASGHSSGGESSYEQY
TRBV5-1	TRBJ2-5	ASSDNLGQLETQY
TRBV3-1	TRBJ2-3	ASSPFGQYTDTQY
TRBV11-2	TRBJ2-2	ASNPSVGELF
TRBV20-1	TRBJ2-1	SAEGLGNEQF
TRBV18	TRBJ2-2	ASSPVPTLLGELF
TRBV7-9	TRBJ2-5	ASSLLMGPQETQY
TRBV29-1	TRBJ2-1	SVRTNGRTYNEQF
TRBV7-3	TRBJ1-2	ASSNGYGYT
TRBV29-1	TRBJ2-7	SGAPGPDEQY
TRBV6-2/TRBV6-3	TRBJ2-1	ASTLAGEYNEQF